This T cell receptor beta chain was profiled in a study of blood T cell repertoires in COVID-19. Study processing details: The assay estimated nucleated cells by amplifying reference gene primers. This table comes from immunoSEQ multiplex PCR, and its TCRdb copy is limited to in-frame clones, with some not included. V and J calls and clone size follow that table, whereas D and trimming were derived from the DNA. The table lists about 410,000 clones, around nine tenths of them singletons. Two negative PCRs, clearance, or symptom resolution had been documented for recovered Cohort 3 donors. CDR1 is SGHDT, CDR2 YYEEEE, per germline. V was trimmed by 5 bases and J by 0 bases, leaving 15 bases between them. The CDR3 sequence is 17 residues long.

The chain carries TRBV5-6 and TRBJ1-6; no firm D call. This clonotype was obtained from a woman aged 30 to 39 who had recovered from COVID-19. The material sequenced was PBMCs or T cells enriched from blood (not recorded which). The CDR3 loop is CASRRGRSLSYNSPLHF. For the CDR3, the DNA is TGTGCCAGCAGAAGAGGTCGCAGCCTCTCCTATAATTCACCCCTCCACTTT.